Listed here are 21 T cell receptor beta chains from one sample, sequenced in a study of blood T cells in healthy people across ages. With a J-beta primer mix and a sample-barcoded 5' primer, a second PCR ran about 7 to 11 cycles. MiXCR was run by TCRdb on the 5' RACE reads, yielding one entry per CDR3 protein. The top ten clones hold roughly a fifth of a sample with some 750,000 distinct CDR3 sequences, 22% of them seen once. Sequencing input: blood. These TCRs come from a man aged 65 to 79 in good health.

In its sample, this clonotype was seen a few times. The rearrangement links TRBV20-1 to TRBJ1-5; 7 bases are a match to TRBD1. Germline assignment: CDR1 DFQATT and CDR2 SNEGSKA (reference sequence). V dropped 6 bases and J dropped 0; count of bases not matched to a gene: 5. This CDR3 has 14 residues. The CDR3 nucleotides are TGCAGTGCCGCTCGGACAGGTAGCAATCAGCCCCAGCATTTT. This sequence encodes CSAARTGSNQPQHF.

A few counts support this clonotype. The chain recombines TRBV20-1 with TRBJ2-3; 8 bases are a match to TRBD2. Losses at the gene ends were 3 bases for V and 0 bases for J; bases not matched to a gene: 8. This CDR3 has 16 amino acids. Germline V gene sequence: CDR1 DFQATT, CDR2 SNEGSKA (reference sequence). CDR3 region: CSARGFGGGSTDTQYF. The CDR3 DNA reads TGCAGTGCTAGGGGCTTTGGCGGGGGGAGCACAGATACGCAGTATTTT.

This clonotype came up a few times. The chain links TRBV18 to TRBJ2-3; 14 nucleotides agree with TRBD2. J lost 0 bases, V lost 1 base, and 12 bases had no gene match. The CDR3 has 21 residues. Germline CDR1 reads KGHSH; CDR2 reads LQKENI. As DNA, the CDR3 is TGTGCCAGCTCACCACAACTACCGGGACTAGCGGGAGTTCGGAGCACAGATACGCAGTATTTT. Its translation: CASSPQLPGLAGVRSTDTQYF.

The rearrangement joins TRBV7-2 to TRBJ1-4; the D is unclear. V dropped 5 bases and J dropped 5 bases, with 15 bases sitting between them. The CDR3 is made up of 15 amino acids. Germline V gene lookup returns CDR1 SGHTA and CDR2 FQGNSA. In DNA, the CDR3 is TGTGCCAGCAGCCAACCCAATGCGGCAAATGAAAAACTGTTTTTT. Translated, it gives CASSQPNAANEKLFF.

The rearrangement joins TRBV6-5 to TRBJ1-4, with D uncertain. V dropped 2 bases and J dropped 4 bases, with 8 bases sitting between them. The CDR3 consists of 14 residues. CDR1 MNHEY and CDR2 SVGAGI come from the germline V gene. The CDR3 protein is CASSYDPGNEKLFF. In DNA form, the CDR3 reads TGTGCCAGCAGTTACGACCCGGGTAATGAAAAACTGTTTTTT.

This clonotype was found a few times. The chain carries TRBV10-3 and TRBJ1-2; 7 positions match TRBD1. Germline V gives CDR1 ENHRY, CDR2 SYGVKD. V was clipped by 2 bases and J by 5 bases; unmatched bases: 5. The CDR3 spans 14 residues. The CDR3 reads CAISEVGTAYGYTF. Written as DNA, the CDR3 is TGTGCCATCAGTGAGGTCGGGACAGCATATGGCTACACCTTC.

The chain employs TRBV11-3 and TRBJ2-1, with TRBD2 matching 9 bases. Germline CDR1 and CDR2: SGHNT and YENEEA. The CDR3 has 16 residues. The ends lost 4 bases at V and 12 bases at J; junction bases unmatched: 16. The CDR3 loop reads CASSSYGMIAGDGQFF. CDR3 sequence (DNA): TGTGCCAGCAGCTCCTATGGGATGATAGCGGGAGACGGGCAGTTCTTC.

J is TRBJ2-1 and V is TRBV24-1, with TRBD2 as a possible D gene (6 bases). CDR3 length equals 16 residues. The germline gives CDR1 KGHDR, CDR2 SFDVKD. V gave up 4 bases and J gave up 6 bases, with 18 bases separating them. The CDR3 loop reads CATSDPTSPAANEQFF. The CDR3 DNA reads TGTGCCACCAGTGACCCGACTAGTCCGGCGGCCAATGAGCAGTTCTTC.

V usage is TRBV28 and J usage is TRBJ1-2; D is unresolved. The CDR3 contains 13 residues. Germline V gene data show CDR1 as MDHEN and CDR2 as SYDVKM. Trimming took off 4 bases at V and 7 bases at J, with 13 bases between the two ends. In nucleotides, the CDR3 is TGTGCCAGCAGTTCTCCCGGCAGACCTGGCTACACCTTC. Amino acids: CASSSPGRPGYTF.

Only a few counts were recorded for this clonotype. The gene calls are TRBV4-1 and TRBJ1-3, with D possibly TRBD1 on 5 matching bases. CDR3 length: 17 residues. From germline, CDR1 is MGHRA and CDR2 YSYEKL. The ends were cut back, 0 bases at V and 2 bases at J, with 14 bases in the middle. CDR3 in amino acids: CASSQDLSGRAGNTIYF. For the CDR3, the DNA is TGCGCCAGCAGCCAAGACCTCTCCGGCAGGGCTGGAAACACCATATATTTT.

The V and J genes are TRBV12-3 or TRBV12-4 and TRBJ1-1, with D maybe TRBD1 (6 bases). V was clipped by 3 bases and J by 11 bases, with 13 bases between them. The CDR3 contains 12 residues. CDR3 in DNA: TGTGCCAGCAGTTTTAACAGGGCTGCGGCTTTCTTT. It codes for CASSFNRAAAFF.

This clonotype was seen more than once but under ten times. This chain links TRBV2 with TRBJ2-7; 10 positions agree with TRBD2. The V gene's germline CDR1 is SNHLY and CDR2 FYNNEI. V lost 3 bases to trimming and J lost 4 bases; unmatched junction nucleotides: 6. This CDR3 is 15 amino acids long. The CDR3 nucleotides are TGTGCCAGCAGTGAGGCGGAGCGGGGGGGATACGAGCAGTACTTC. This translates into CASSEAERGGYEQYF.

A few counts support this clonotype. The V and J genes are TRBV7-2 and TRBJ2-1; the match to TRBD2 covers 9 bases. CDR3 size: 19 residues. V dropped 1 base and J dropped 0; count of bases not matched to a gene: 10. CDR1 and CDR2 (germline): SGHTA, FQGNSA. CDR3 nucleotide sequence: TGTGCCAGCAGCTTAGTAGGGACTAGCCCTTTGAGCTCCTACAATGAGCAGTTCTTC. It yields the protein CASSLVGTSPLSSYNEQFF.

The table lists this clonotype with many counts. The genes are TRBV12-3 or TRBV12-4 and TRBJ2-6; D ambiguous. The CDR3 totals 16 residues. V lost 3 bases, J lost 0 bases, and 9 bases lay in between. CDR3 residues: CASSFPGSSGANVLTF. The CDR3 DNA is TGTGCCAGCAGTTTTCCCGGAAGCTCTGGGGCCAACGTCCTGACTTTC.

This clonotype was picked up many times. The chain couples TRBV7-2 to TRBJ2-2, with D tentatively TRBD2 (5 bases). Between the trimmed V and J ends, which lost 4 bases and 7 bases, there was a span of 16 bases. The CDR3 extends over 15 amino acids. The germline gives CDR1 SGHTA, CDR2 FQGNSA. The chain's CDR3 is CASSSKLTTVGELFF. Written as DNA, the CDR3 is TGTGCCAGCAGCTCTAAGCTGACTACTGTCGGGGAGCTGTTTTTT.

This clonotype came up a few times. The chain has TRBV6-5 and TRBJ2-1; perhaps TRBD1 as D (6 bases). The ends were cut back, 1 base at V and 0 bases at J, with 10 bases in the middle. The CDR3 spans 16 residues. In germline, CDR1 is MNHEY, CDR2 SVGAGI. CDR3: CASSYWSGASYNEQFF. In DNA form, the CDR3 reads TGTGCCAGCAGTTACTGGTCAGGGGCCTCCTACAATGAGCAGTTCTTC.

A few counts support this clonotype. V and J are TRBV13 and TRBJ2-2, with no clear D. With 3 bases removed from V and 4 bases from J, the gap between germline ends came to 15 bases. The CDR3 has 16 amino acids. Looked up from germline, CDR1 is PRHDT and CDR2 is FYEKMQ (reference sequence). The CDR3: CASSFTASSGTGELFF. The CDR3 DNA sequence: TGTGCCAGCAGCTTTACGGCCTCCTCCGGCACCGGGGAGCTGTTTTTT.

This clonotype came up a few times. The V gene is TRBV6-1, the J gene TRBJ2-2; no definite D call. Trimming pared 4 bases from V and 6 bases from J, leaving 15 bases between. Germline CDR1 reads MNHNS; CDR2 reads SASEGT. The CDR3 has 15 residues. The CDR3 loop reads CASSGAAVYAGELFF. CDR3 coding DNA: TGTGCCAGCAGTGGGGCAGCAGTATATGCCGGGGAGCTGTTTTTT.

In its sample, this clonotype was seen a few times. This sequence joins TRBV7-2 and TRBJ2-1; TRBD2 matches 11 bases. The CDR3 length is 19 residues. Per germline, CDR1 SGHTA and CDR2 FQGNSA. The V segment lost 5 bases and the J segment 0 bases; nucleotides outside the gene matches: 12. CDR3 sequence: CASSLGASGGISSYNEQFF. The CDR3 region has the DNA TGTGCCAGCAGCCTCGGGGCTAGCGGGGGGATTAGCTCCTACAATGAGCAGTTCTTC.

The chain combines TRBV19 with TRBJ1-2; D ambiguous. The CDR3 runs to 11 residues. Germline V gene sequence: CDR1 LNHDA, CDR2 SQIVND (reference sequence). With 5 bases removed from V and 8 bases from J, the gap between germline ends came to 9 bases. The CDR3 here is CASSSPGGYTF. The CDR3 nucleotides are TGTGCCAGTAGTTCCCCCGGAGGCTACACCTTC. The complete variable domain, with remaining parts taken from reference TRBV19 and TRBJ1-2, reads DGGITQSPKYLFRKEGQNVTLSCEQNLNHDAMYWYRQDPGQGLRLIYYSQIVNDFQKGDIAEGYSVSREKKESFPLTVTSAQKNPTAFYLCASSSPGGYTFGSGTRLTVV.

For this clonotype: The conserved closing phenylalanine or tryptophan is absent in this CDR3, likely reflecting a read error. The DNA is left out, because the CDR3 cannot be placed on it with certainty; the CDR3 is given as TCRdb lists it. This chain's CDR3 is CASSFPTSGDQEYV. V usage is TRBV12-3 or TRBV12-4 and J usage is TRBJ2-1; the D segment call TRBD2 is taken from the table without a DNA check. The CDR3 extends over 14 residues, inclusive of both ends.